Listed below are T cell receptor beta chains from one sample, sequenced in a study of long-term antiretroviral therapy in people with HIV. The data were produced by immunoSEQ multiplex PCR, yet TCRdb's version contains in-frame clones alone and is incomplete. The sample yields around 20,000 clones, around 80% seen once. This material consisted of unsorted PBMCs, taken 0.5 years before starting antiretroviral therapy. The receptors here all came from a woman aged 45-65 years with HIV. Both conserved end residues are part of each CDR3. The D gene is left open where the match is weak. Some rows mark clone size as missing; the rest say once, few, many or name a class of expanded clone.

J gene,clone size,D gene,V gene,CDR3 protein,CDR3 DNA
TRBJ2-1,NA,TRBD1,TRBV5-1,CASSLFPGQGSDEQFF,TGCGCCAGCAGCTTGTTCCCGGGACAGGGAAGCGATGAGCAGTTCTTC
TRBJ2-3,NA,NA,TRBV11-2,CASSGPTSRSTDTQYF,TGTGCCAGCAGCGGCCCGACTAGTCGTAGCACAGATACGCAGTATTTT
TRBJ2-1,NA,TRBD2,TRBV29-1,CSVFPSAGGLSYNEQFF,TGCAGCGTGTTCCCGTCGGCGGGGGGGCTCTCCTACAATGAGCAGTTCTTC
TRBJ2-1,NA,TRBD2,TRBV6-5,CASISGGGFNEQFF,TGTGCCAGCATTAGCGGGGGCGGATTCAATGAGCAGTTCTTC
TRBJ1-4,NA,NA,TRBV29-1,CSVVPGSKGELFF,TGCAGCGTTGTTCCAGGGAGTAAGGGGGAACTGTTTTTT
TRBJ2-5,NA,NA,TRBV30,CAWNRAETQYF,TGTGCCTGGAACAGGGCAGAGACCCAGTACTTC
TRBJ2-7,few,TRBD1,TRBV19,CASSQVGQGYEQYF,TGTGCCAGTAGTCAAGTCGGACAGGGCTACGAGCAGTACTTC
TRBJ2-7,NA,TRBD1,TRBV2,CASTWTGTYEQYF,TGTGCCAGCACTTGGACAGGGACCTACGAGCAGTACTTC
TRBJ1-2,NA,NA,TRBV4-2,CASSTGAYGYTF,TGTGCCAGCAGCACTGGGGCTTATGGCTACACCTTC
TRBJ1-1,NA,NA,TRBV7-8,CASSSRRNTEAFF,TGTGCCAGCAGCTCGCGGCGGAACACTGAAGCTTTCTTT
TRBJ2-1,NA,TRBD2,TRBV5-6,CASEGTTPGFGLDNEQFF,TGTGCCAGCGAGGGGACTACCCCGGGTTTTGGTCTGGACAATGAGCAGTTCTTC
TRBJ1-3,NA,NA,TRBV11-2,CASSFDGNGNTIYF,TGTGCCAGCAGCTTCGATGGCAATGGAAACACCATATATTTT
TRBJ1-2,once,NA,TRBV12-5,CASGLIESGYTF,TGTGCTAGTGGTTTGATAGAGTCAGGCTACACCTTC
TRBJ2-1,NA,TRBD2,TRBV2,CASAGLAYNEQFF,TGTGCCAGCGCCGGACTAGCGTACAATGAGCAGTTCTTC
TRBJ1-6,NA,NA,TRBV18,CASSPGDTHNSPLHF,TGTGCCAGCTCCCCAGGGGACACCCATAATTCACCCCTCCACTTT
TRBJ1-1,NA,NA,TRBV5-6,CASSLGGDTEAFF,TGTGCCAGCAGCTTGGGGGGCGACACTGAAGCTTTCTTT
TRBJ2-1,NA,NA,TRBV11-3,CASSLNGGGEQFF,TGTGCCAGCAGCTTAAACGGGGGAGGTGAGCAGTTCTTC
TRBJ2-5,NA,TRBD1,TRBV5-1,CASSLAGQEETQYF,TGCGCCAGCAGCTTGGCCGGACAGGAGGAGACCCAGTACTTC
TRBJ1-1,NA,NA,TRBV10-3,CAISLTLNTEAFF,TGTGCCATCAGTCTGACCTTGAACACTGAAGCTTTCTTT
TRBJ1-4,NA,NA,TRBV4-1,CASSHLTGTNEKLFF,TGCGCCAGCAGCCACTTGACGGGAACTAATGAAAAACTGTTTTTT